The clone carrying this T cell receptor beta chain occurred once. The entry originates in a study of metastatic and nonmetastatic thyroid tumors. TCRdb re-processed the PCR reads through MiXCR. The table lists several thousand clones, approximately 30% of them singletons. Trimming cost V 9 bases and J 0 bases, with 11 bases left between them. CDR3 length: 14 residues. Germline V gene data show CDR1 as MNHNS and CDR2 as SASEGT. Prior to thyroid surgery, none of the patients had received any treatment. This clonotype originated in a male donor with papillary thyroid cancer or a benign thyroid nodule (not recorded which). Some clones in this sample may be carry-over from other donors' samples. The chain couples TRBV6-1 to TRBJ1-4; D not certain. Sequenced sample: tumor tissue. Written as DNA, the CDR3 is TGTGCCAGACGGGAGGAAGCAACTAATGAAAAACTGTTTTTT. This sequence encodes CARREEATNEKLFF.